The clone carrying this T cell receptor (beta chain) was seen more than once but under ten times. Germline lookup yields CDR1 SGHAT and CDR2 FQNNGV. This CDR3 contains 18 residues. The V end was cut by 2 bases, the J end by 1 base, with 18 bases between. TCRdb keeps only in-frame clones here, not all; method: immunoSEQ multiplex PCR. The sample lists under 100,000 clones; about 85% were seen once. This record comes from a study of blood T cell repertoires in COVID-19. Looking at the study overall: The analysed material was cDNA or gDNA that came from T cells, B-cell-depleted T cells, or PBMCs.

The sequence came from a man aged 80 or over with active or convalescent COVID-19. The rearrangement links TRBV11-2 to TRBJ1-3; D remains ambiguous. Sequencing was done on a sample of peripheral blood. The DNA for the CDR3 is TGTGCCAGCAGCTTAAACCCGAGCCTCCACTCGTCTGGAAACACCATATATTTT. This gives the protein CASSLNPSLHSSGNTIYF.